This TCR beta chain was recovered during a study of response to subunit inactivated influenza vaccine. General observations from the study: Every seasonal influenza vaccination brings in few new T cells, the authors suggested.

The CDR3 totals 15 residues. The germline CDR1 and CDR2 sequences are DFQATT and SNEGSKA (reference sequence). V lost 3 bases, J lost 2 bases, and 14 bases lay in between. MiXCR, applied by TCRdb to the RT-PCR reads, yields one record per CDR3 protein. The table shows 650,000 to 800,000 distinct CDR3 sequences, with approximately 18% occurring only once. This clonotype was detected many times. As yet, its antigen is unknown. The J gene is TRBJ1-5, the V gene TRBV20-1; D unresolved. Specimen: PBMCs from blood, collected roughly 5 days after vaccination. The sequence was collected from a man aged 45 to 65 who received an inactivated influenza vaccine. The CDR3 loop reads CSASSRILGNQPQHF. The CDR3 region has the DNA TGCAGTGCTAGCAGCAGAATACTGGGCAATCAGCCCCAGCATTTT.